This is a list of T cell receptor beta chains from one sample in a study of post-analysis software for immune sequencing data. TCRdb redid the calling of the PCR reads with MiXCR, one entry per CDR3 protein. Of some 890,000 distinct CDR3 sequences listed, around 50% are singletons. The sample was blood. The origin of the receptors is a girl under 18 with multiple sclerosis. Both conserved end residues are part of each CDR3. The D gene is left open where the match is weak. Size tells how often a clone was seen (once, few, many) or the class of an expanded clone, and some rows leave it out.

clone size,J gene,D gene,CDR3 length,V gene,CDR3 DNA,CDR3 protein
.,TRBJ1-2,TRBD1,15,TRBV10-3,TGTGCCATCAGTGGGGGACAGGGGGCGGACTATGGCTACACCTTC,CAISGGQGADYGYTF
few,TRBJ1-2,.,16,TRBV4-1,TGCGCCAGCAGCCACCTAACAGGCCCTCTCCGATATGGCTACACCTTC,CASSHLTGPLRYGYTF
.,TRBJ2-7,TRBD1,13,TRBV20-1,TGCAGTGCCCAGACAGGGGCGTCCTACGAGCAGTACTTC,CSAQTGASYEQYF
.,TRBJ2-7,.,14,TRBV7-9,TGTGCCAGCAGCTTATCGGGGCCACGGGGTGAGCAGTACTTC,CASSLSGPRGEQYF
.,TRBJ2-1,TRBD2,16,TRBV3-1,TGTGCCAGCAGCCCCCCGGGAGGGGGGGTCTACAATGAGCAGTTCTTC,CASSPPGGGVYNEQFF
.,TRBJ2-1,.,12,TRBV5-1,TGCGCCAGCAGCTTAATCGAAAATGAGCAGTTCTTC,CASSLIENEQFF
.,TRBJ2-7,TRBD2,19,TRBV27,TGTGCCAGCAGTTTATGGGTACGGCGGGGGGCCCCTCTAACCTACGAGCAGTACTTC,CASSLWVRRGAPLTYEQYF
once,TRBJ1-1,.,17,TRBV19,TGTGCCAGTAGTCCTGAACTCGAGTCGGGGATTGGGGCTGAAGCTTTCTTT,CASSPELESGIGAEAFF
.,TRBJ1-2,.,14,TRBV20-1,TGCAGTGCTCCACGTTTGGGTCAGGACTATGGCTACACCTTC,CSAPRLGQDYGYTF
.,TRBJ2-1,TRBD2,18,TRBV5-1,TGCGCCAGCAGCTGGACTAGCGGGAGTACAGGGGGGTACAATGAGCAGTTCTTC,CASSWTSGSTGGYNEQFF
.,TRBJ2-1,TRBD2,14,TRBV29-1,TGCAGCGTTGTTTTAGCGGGAGGGCGGGGTGAGCAGTTCTTC,CSVVLAGGRGEQFF
few,TRBJ2-1,TRBD2,15,TRBV9,TGTGCCAGCAGCGAACCCGGGACGGGGAGGGAAAAGCAGTTCTTC,CASSEPGTGREKQFF
few,TRBJ2-7,TRBD1,12,TRBV4-2,TGTGCCAGCGAAGGACAGGTACACGAGCAGTACTTC,CASEGQVHEQYF
.,TRBJ2-7,.,16,TRBV2,TGTGCCAGCGGATCTGGAGGGGCTGCGGGCCCTCACGAGCAGTACTTC,CASGSGGAAGPHEQYF
once,TRBJ1-1,.,17,TRBV6-5,TGTGCCAGCAGTTACGCTGGAGCGGGGGGCGTACGGACTGAAGCTTTCTTT,CASSYAGAGGVRTEAFF
.,TRBJ2-7,.,15,TRBV27,TGTGCCAGCAGTTTAAGGGTGGGGGGGCATCGCGAGCAGTACTTC,CASSLRVGGHREQYF
.,TRBJ2-3,.,16,TRBV6-6,TGTGCCAGCAGCCTACTCTTGGGGAGTAGCACAGATACGCAGTATTTT,CASSLLLGSSTDTQYF
few,TRBJ2-7,.,15,TRBV29-1,TGCAGCGTGGATTCGAACAGGGAGGGATCCTACGAGCAGTACTTC,CSVDSNREGSYEQYF
.,TRBJ2-1,TRBD1,13,TRBV30,TGTGCCTGGAGAGACACAGGGACAGGGGTTCAGTTCTTC,CAWRDTGTGVQFF
few,TRBJ2-1,.,16,TRBV6-5,TGTGCCAGCAGTTACTCGTGGATCCAAAGGGTCCATGAGCAGTTCTTC,CASSYSWIQRVHEQFF
few,TRBJ2-7,TRBD1,16,TRBV5-5,TGTGCCAGCAGCTTGGGGGACAGCTTCACCTCCTACGAGCAGTACTTC,CASSLGDSFTSYEQYF
.,TRBJ1-1,.,14,TRBV7-9,TGTGCCAGCAGAAGGGGGGCTTTGAACACTGAAGCTTTCTTT,CASRRGALNTEAFF
.,TRBJ1-1,.,13,TRBV10-2,TGCGCCAGCAGTGTCATTAGGGGAACTGAAGCTTTCTTT,CASSVIRGTEAFF
.,TRBJ2-1,TRBD2,16,TRBV7-3,TGTGCCAGCAGCTTAAAATGTGAGCGGGGAACCAATGAGCAGTTCTTC,CASSLKCERGTNEQFF
few,TRBJ1-5,.,13,TRBV20-1,TGCAGTGCCTTGGCCCCGAGAAATCAGCCCCAGCATTTT,CSALAPRNQPQHF
few,TRBJ2-1,TRBD2,13,TRBV20-1,TGCAGTGCTAGGACTAGCGGGAGTAATGAGCAGTTCTTC,CSARTSGSNEQFF
.,TRBJ2-1,.,13,TRBV29-1,TGCAGCGTTGATTTCAGACTGGGGTATGAGCAGTTCTTC,CSVDFRLGYEQFF
.,TRBJ2-7,.,15,TRBV28,TGTGCCAGCAGTTTAGCCCGGGACAAGACCTACGAGCAGTACTTC,CASSLARDKTYEQYF
few,TRBJ2-5,.,13,TRBV29-1,TGCAGCGCTAGAGGGGGATCAGGAGAGACCCAGTACTTC,CSARGGSGETQYF
.,TRBJ2-3,.,14,TRBV5-1,TGCGCCAGCAGCTTGGACCCTAGTGTAGATACGCAGTATTTT,CASSLDPSVDTQYF
.,TRBJ2-1,.,13,TRBV7-2,TGTGCCAGCAGCTTAGAGTGGGAACCCGGGCGGTTCTTC,CASSLEWEPGRFF
once,TRBJ2-5,TRBD2,14,TRBV5-1,TGCGCCAGCAGCTTGGAACTAGCGTTGGAGACCCAGTACTTC,CASSLELALETQYF
.,TRBJ1-1,TRBD1,15,TRBV20-1,TGCAGTGCTAGAGCGACCGGGACAGGGGATCCTGAAGCTTTCTTT,CSARATGTGDPEAFF
.,TRBJ2-7,TRBD2,16,TRBV25-1,TGTGCCAGCAGTATGGCGACTAGCGGGCCGCCCTACGAGCAGTACTTC,CASSMATSGPPYEQYF
.,TRBJ2-1,TRBD2,15,TRBV20-1,TGCAGTGCTAGTCGGCTAGCGGGAGGCTCCAATGAGCAGTTCTTC,CSASRLAGGSNEQFF
.,TRBJ2-7,TRBD1,18,TRBV7-2,TGTGCCAGCAGCTTAGGACAGACAGGGGGATTTTTAGGCTACGAGCAGTACTTC,CASSLGQTGGFLGYEQYF
.,TRBJ2-4,.,15,TRBV19,TGTGCCAGTAGTATACCCAGGGGTACTGAAAACATTCAGTACTTC,CASSIPRGTENIQYF
few,TRBJ2-7,.,15,TRBV5-1,TGCGCCAGCAGCTTGGAATCGGCAGCTCCTGACGAGCAGTACTTC,CASSLESAAPDEQYF
few,TRBJ2-5,.,13,TRBV5-1,TGCGCCAGCAGCGACCCTCCCGGAGAGACCCAGTACTTC,CASSDPPGETQYF
.,TRBJ1-6,.,13,TRBV29-1,TGCAGCGTATCCAGGGGAAGGGATTCACCCCTCCACTTT,CSVSRGRDSPLHF
.,TRBJ2-7,.,14,TRBV20-1,TGCAGTGCCGACCAGGGTGTTAGGGCCTACGAGCAGTACTTC,CSADQGVRAYEQYF
.,TRBJ1-1,.,15,TRBV3-1,TGTGCCAGCAGCCTCGCTCGGATCTTAACAACTGAAGCTTTCTTT,CASSLARILTTEAFF
once,TRBJ2-5,TRBD2,15,TRBV27,TGTGCCAGCAGTTTACCGCGACTAGCAGAAGAGACCCAGTACTTC,CASSLPRLAEETQYF
.,TRBJ2-3,.,16,TRBV5-1,TGCGCCAGCAGCTCAGACCAGGGGGGCGACTTAGATACGCAGTATTTT,CASSSDQGGDLDTQYF
.,TRBJ2-1,TRBD1,13,TRBV7-3,TGTGCCAGCAGCAAAACAGGGGACGGTGAGCAGTTCTTC,CASSKTGDGEQFF